This TCR beta chain stems from a study of breast tumors, draining lymph nodes, adjacent tissues. Study observations and caveats: Luminal-like breast cancer showed significantly higher tumor–nontumor repertoire similarity than basal-like. Tumor TCR diversity was below lymph nodes but above nontumor tissue.

Axillary draining lymph nodes of breast cancer patients supplied the node samples. This clonotype was seen a handful of times. The antigen is not known. TCRdb re-called the multiplex PCR reads with MiXCR, one entry per CDR3 protein. The sample lists about 220,000 distinct CDR3 sequences, 30% to 35% seen once, with approximately 3.6% in the top ten. Germline CDR1 and CDR2: LGHNA and YSLEER. Trimming shortened V by 2 bases and J by 5 bases, and 9 bases separated the two germline ends. The CDR3 length is 13 residues. The clonotype comes from a female donor with breast cancer. Some clones in this sample may be carry-over from other donors' samples. The V and J genes are TRBV4-3 and TRBJ1-1; a weak D match, TRBD1 (6 bases). Material: axillary lymph node tissue. CDR3 coding DNA: TGCGCCAGCAGCCAATTGAGGGGGACTGAAGCTTTCTTT. Translating it yields CASSQLRGTEAFF.